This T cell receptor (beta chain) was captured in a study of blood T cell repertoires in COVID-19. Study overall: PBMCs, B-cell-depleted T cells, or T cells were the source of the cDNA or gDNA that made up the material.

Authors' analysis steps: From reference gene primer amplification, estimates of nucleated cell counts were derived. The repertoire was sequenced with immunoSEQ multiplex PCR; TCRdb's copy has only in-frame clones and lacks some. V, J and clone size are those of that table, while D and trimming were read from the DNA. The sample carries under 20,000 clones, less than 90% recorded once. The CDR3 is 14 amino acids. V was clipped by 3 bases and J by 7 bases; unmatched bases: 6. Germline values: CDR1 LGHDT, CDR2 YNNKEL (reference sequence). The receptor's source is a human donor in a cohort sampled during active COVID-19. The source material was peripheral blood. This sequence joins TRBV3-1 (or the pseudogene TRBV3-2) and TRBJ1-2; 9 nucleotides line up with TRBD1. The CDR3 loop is CASSHRTGAGGYTF. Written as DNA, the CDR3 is TGTGCCAGCAGCCACCGGACAGGGGCGGGTGGCTACACCTTC.